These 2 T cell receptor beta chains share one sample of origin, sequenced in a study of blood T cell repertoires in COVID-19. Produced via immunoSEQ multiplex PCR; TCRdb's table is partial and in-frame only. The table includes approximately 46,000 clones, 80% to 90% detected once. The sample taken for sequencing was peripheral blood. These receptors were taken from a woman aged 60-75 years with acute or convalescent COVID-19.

The CDR3 DNA reads TGCAGCGTTGCCGTCGGGCAGGGGACTGAAGCTTTCTTT. As protein: CSVAVGQGTEAFF. J is TRBJ1-1 and V is TRBV29-1, with D tentatively TRBD1 (6 bases). Trimming took off 4 bases at V and 5 bases at J, with 14 bases between the two ends. Germline-derived CDR1 and CDR2 are SQVTM and ANQGSEA. CDR3 size: 13 residues.

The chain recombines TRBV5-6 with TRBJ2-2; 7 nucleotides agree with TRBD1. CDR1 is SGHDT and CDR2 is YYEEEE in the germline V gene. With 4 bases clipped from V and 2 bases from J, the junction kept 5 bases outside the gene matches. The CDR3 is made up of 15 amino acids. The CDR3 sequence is CASSHRDRNTGELFF. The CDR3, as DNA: TGTGCCAGCAGCCACCGGGACAGAAACACCGGGGAGCTGTTTTTT.